The rows below give T cell receptor beta chains drawn from one sample of a study of T cells in Graves' hyperthyroidism and ophthalmopathy. TCRdb ran MiXCR on the multiplex PCR reads and lists one entry per CDR3 protein. The sample has 650,000 to 700,000 distinct CDR3 sequences; 15% to 20% are singletons. Input material: blood. These receptors were taken from a man aged 45-60 years with Graves' hyperthyroidism. Each CDR3 is given with its conserved first and last residue. The D gene is left open where the match is weak.

v_call	j_call	d_call	cdr3_aa
TRBV2	TRBJ2-1	.	CASKAAAIYNEQFF
TRBV20-1	TRBJ2-3	TRBD2	CSASEASGSSDTQYF
TRBV19	TRBJ2-1	.	CASSMRVVAYNEQFF
TRBV2	TRBJ2-1	TRBD1	CASSKGTGGHEQFF
TRBV4-1	TRBJ2-5	.	CASSHFTKTAQETQYF
TRBV13	TRBJ2-4	.	CASSLDGSSKNIQYF
TRBV12-3/TRBV12-4	TRBJ2-3	.	CASSTGPSQYF
TRBV30	TRBJ1-1	TRBD1	CALDRGVGAFF
TRBV3-1	TRBJ2-2	TRBD1	CASTDRGIPGELFF
TRBV19	TRBJ2-1	TRBD2	CAANGGEGPQFF
TRBV28	TRBJ2-4	.	CASRPQLAKNIQYF
TRBV6-1	TRBJ2-1	TRBD2	CASRVAGVLAGEQFF
TRBV5-1	TRBJ2-5	TRBD2	CASRRTSEAETQYF
TRBV7-2	TRBJ2-7	.	CASSPRHEGIYEQYF
TRBV6-2/TRBV6-3	TRBJ2-6	.	CASSYSGREVFSGANVLTF
TRBV28	TRBJ2-7	.	CASSLEEGGNEQYF
TRBV7-9	TRBJ2-7	.	CASSSEEQYF
TRBV18	TRBJ1-5	.	CASSPTVYQPQHF
TRBV24-1	TRBJ2-3	TRBD1	CATSDPGQGTSDTQYF
TRBV19	TRBJ1-5	.	CASSMGGTRINQPQHF
TRBV2	TRBJ2-1	.	CASSSGVGYNEQFF
TRBV29-1	TRBJ2-5	.	CSVEGSSETQYF
TRBV3-1	TRBJ2-7	TRBD1	CASSGQGGSDEQYF
TRBV10-3	TRBJ2-7	.	CAISTSTSYEQYF
TRBV30	TRBJ2-7	TRBD2	CAWSPGLAGFLEQYF
TRBV7-2	TRBJ2-7	TRBD2	CASSLWVAGAYEQYF
TRBV24-1	TRBJ2-7	.	CATSDAWNEQYF
TRBV9	TRBJ2-7	TRBD2	CASSVAASGRYEQYF
TRBV12-3/TRBV12-4	TRBJ1-1	.	CASSFGQLTEAFF
TRBV6-1	TRBJ2-7	TRBD2	CASSPREGFFYEQYF
TRBV28	TRBJ1-2	.	CATTQGPDNYGYTF
TRBV24-1	TRBJ1-2	.	CATSEGTELYGCTF
TRBV25-1	TRBJ1-4	.	CASSESVWEKLFF
TRBV3-1	TRBJ2-3	TRBD2	CASSPGLAVSTDTQYF
TRBV29-1	TRBJ2-5	TRBD1	CSVPRTGLKETQYF
TRBV27	TRBJ2-1	TRBD1	CATSSGQGPLRTSYNEQFF